This TCR beta chain stems from a study of blood T cell repertoires in COVID-19. About the research overall: Sample material is recorded as cDNA or gDNA derived from T cells, B-cell-depleted T cells, or PBMCs.

The CDR3 runs 15 residues. Germline CDR1 and CDR2: MNHEY and SVGEGT. V was shortened by 2 bases and J by 2 bases, with 13 bases between the two germline ends. Here immunoSEQ multiplex PCR was the method, and the copy in TCRdb shows in-frame clones only, minus some. The table shows approximately 500,000 clones, with 80% to 90% occurring only once. Sequenced: peripheral blood. The TCR comes from a human donor in a cohort sampled during active COVID-19. V usage is TRBV6-2 or TRBV6-3 and J usage is TRBJ2-7; D uncertain. The DNA of the CDR3 is TGTGCCAGCAGTTACCGTCCGAGGCGAACCTACGAGCAGTACTTC. Amino acids: CASSYRPRRTYEQYF.